One and the same sample provided the 21 T cell receptor beta chains below, sequenced in a study of T cells after posttransplantation cyclophosphamide. Libraries were prepared by immunoSEQ multiplex PCR; TCRdb keeps only in-frame clonotypes and omits some of them. This record lists fewer than 40,000 clones, none seen once only, and the top ten clones contain approximately 7.2%. The sequenced material came from PBMCs. Receptor source: a woman in her fifties or sixties in good health and a related stem cell transplant donor.

This clone was counted ten times or more. The chain recombines TRBV12-3 or TRBV12-4 with TRBJ1-1, with 7 bases matching TRBD1. This CDR3 region has 14 residues. The ends lost 6 bases at V and 1 base at J; junction bases unmatched: 5. The CDR3 reads CASSPGQTNTEAFF. The CDR3 DNA is TGTGCCAGCAGCCCGGGACAGACGAACACTGAAGCTTTCTTT.

This clone was observed at least ten times. Germline and junction disagree at one end, which may indicate a read error. For the CDR3, the DNA is TGTGCCATCAGTGATAGTAAGGGACTAGGTTCGTCTTTC. Protein product: CAISDSKGLGSSF. The chain combines TRBV10-3 with TRBJ2-6; 8 positions match TRBD2. CDR3 length: 13 residues. Germline-derived CDR1 and CDR2 are ENHRY and SYGVKD.

This clone has ten or more counts. This chain links TRBV28 with TRBJ2-7; 9 bases agree with TRBD2. The germline V gene encodes CDR1 MDHEN and CDR2 SYDVKM. The CDR3 has 15 residues. Losses at the gene ends were 4 bases for V and 2 bases for J; bases not matched to a gene: 6. The CDR3 sequence is CASSSPTSGPYEQYF. CDR3 DNA sequence: TGTGCCAGCAGTTCCCCGACTAGCGGTCCCTACGAGCAGTACTTC.

This clone was picked up many times. V is TRBV9 and J is TRBJ2-7; D gene ambiguous. CDR3 length: 13 residues. With 0 bases removed from V and 3 bases from J, the gap between germline ends came to 7 bases. Germline CDR1 reads SGDLS; CDR2 reads YYNGEE. The CDR3 is CASSVGRNYEQYF. The CDR3 coding sequence is TGTGCCAGCAGCGTAGGGCGGAACTACGAGCAGTACTTC.

The table lists this clone with many counts. The chain uses TRBV30 and TRBJ1-1; D gene ambiguous. V lost 0 bases to trimming and J lost 3 bases, with 17 bases between them. The CDR3 length is 16 residues. Germline V gene lookup returns CDR1 GTSNPN and CDR2 SVGIG (reference sequence). The CDR3 DNA reads as TGTGCCTGGAGTGTACGGCAGGACCAGCGGCACACTGAAGCTTTCTTT. This gives the protein CAWSVRQDQRHTEAFF.

This clone was found many times. V is TRBV6-5 and J is TRBJ2-3; D remains unclear. Looked up from germline, CDR1 is MNHEY and CDR2 is SVGAGI. Trimming left V 0 bases short and J 0 bases short, with 4 bases between. The CDR3 has 14 residues. The CDR3 nucleotides read TGTGCCAGCAGTTACTCCCAGAGCACAGATACGCAGTATTTT. Translating gives CASSYSQSTDTQYF.

V gene TRBV5-5 combines with J gene TRBJ2-5; D not certain. In germline, CDR1 is SGHKS, CDR2 YYEKEE (reference sequence). The CDR3 is made up of 13 amino acids. Trimming took off 1 base at V and 4 bases at J, with 8 bases between the two ends. The CDR3 here is CASSLRVIETQYF. The CDR3 DNA reads TGTGCCAGCAGCTTGCGGGTTATAGAGACCCAGTACTTC.

This clone was observed at least ten times. In DNA form, the CDR3 reads TGTGCCAGCAGGATGGACAGTTACAATGAGCAGTTCTTC. It codes for CASRMDSYNEQFF. The V call is TRBV27, the J call TRBJ2-1; perhaps TRBD1 as D (6 bases). The CDR3 is made up of 13 amino acids. Germline V gives CDR1 MNHEY, CDR2 SMNVEV (reference sequence). The V end was cut by 6 bases, the J end by 4 bases, with 10 bases between.

This clone was seen many times. The chain is built from TRBV7-2 and TRBJ1-2; 7 positions match TRBD1. The CDR3 is made up of 14 amino acids. Germline V gene data show CDR1 as SGHTA and CDR2 as FQGNSA. V shed 5 bases, J shed 5 bases, and the junction held 8 bases outside the gene matches. The CDR3: CASSPLAGGYGYTF. DNA of the CDR3: TGTGCCAGCAGCCCCCTCGCAGGGGGGTATGGCTACACCTTC.

Ten or more counts support this clone. The J gene is TRBJ1-1, the V gene TRBV11-2; possible D gene TRBD1, 5 bases. The ends were cut back, 2 bases at V and 1 base at J, with 14 bases in the middle. Germline V gene sequence: CDR1 SGHAT, CDR2 FQNNGV. The CDR3 runs to 16 residues. CDR3: CASSLQFGQRNTEAFF. CDR3 DNA sequence: TGTGCCAGCAGCTTACAATTCGGACAAAGGAACACTGAAGCTTTCTTT.

There are many counts of this clone. Compared with germline, one end of the junction differs, possibly owing to a read error. The rearrangement uses TRBV4-2 and TRBJ2-3; a possible D gene is TRBD2 (5 bases). The CDR3 is 14 amino acids. Germline loops: CDR1 LGHNA, CDR2 YNFKEQ. The CDR3 region is CASSQEASRDTQYF. CDR3 coding DNA: TGTGCCAGCAGCCAAGAAGCTAGCAGAGATACGCAGTATTTT.

This clone has a count of ten or more. The rearrangement links TRBV7-9 to TRBJ2-5; 11 bases match TRBD2. Germline values: CDR1 SEHNR, CDR2 FQNEAQ (reference sequence). With 5 bases clipped from V and 2 bases from J, the junction kept 7 bases outside the gene matches. The CDR3 is made up of 16 amino acids. In DNA, the CDR3 is TGTGCCAGCAGCAAGTTGACTAGCGGGGCTCAAGAGACCCAGTACTTC. This sequence encodes CASSKLTSGAQETQYF.

This clone was found many times. The V gene is TRBV13, the J gene TRBJ2-1; TRBD2 agrees at 12 bases. The germline V gene has CDR1 PRHDT and CDR2 FYEKMQ (reference sequence). The CDR3 covers 15 residues. The ends lost 4 bases at V and 6 bases at J; junction bases unmatched: 4. The CDR3 DNA reads TGTGCCAGCAGCTACGGACTAGCGGGAAGCAATGAGCAGTTCTTC. Translated, it gives CASSYGLAGSNEQFF. The full variable domain, rest sourced from reference TRBV13 and TRBJ2-1, is AAGVIQSPRHLIKEKRETATLKCYPIPRHDTVYWYQQGPGQDPQFLISFYEKMQSDKGSIPDRFSAQQFSDYHSELNMSSLELGDSALYFCASSYGLAGSNEQFFGPGTRLTVL.

This clone was seen many times. The J gene is TRBJ2-2, the V gene TRBV7-9, with TRBD2 matching over 14 bases. After removal of 5 bases from V and 5 bases from J, the junction contained 4 bases not matched to a gene. This CDR3 contains 16 residues. Germline V gene lookup returns CDR1 SEHNR and CDR2 FQNEAQ (reference sequence). The CDR3 DNA sequence: TGTGCCAGCAGCCCCCGACTAGCGGGAGGGACCGGGGAGCTGTTTTTT. Its protein product is CASSPRLAGGTGELFF.

This clone was observed a few times. The gene calls are TRBV30 and TRBJ2-7; perhaps TRBD2 as D (5 bases). Germline-derived CDR1 and CDR2 are GTSNPN and SVGIG (reference sequence). The CDR3 is 16 residues long. The V gene lost 2 bases and the J gene lost 3 bases, with 20 bases spanning the gap. For the CDR3, the DNA is TGTGCCTGGAGTCCAAGATTAGGCCCGGGGAACTACGAGCAGTACTTC. Translation gives CAWSPRLGPGNYEQYF.

In this sample, this clone turned up many times. This CDR3 is CASIQSGTEAFF. The CDR3 DNA is TGTGCCAGCATCCAATCGGGCACTGAAGCTTTCTTT. The V and J genes are TRBV28 and TRBJ1-1; D unclear. The CDR3 is 12 residues long. The germline V gene has CDR1 MDHEN and CDR2 SYDVKM. V gave up 7 bases and J gave up 4 bases, with 10 bases separating them. Full variable domain (rest looked up from reference TRBV28 and TRBJ1-1): DVKVTQSSRYLVKRTGEKVFLECVQDMDHENMFWYRQDPGLGLRLIYFSYDVKMKEKGDIPEGYSVSREKKERFSLILESASTNQTSMYLCASIQSGTEAFFGQGTRLTVV.

This clone has ten or more counts. The chain carries TRBV9 and TRBJ2-1; possible D gene TRBD1, 6 bases. V lost 0 bases to trimming and J lost 10 bases, with 8 bases between them. The CDR3 totals 12 residues. Germline CDR1 and CDR2: SGDLS and YYNGEE. This CDR3 reads CASSVDRDEQFF. CDR3 in DNA: TGTGCCAGCAGCGTAGACAGGGACGAGCAGTTCTTC.

This clone has only a few counts. CDR3 residues: CASSLQRETQYF. The CDR3 bases are TGTGCCAGCTCATTACAGCGGGAGACACAGTACTTC. The chain recombines TRBV18 with TRBJ2-7, with TRBD2 matching 8 bases. Germline V lookup: CDR1 KGHSH, CDR2 LQKENI. After removal of 5 bases from V and 10 bases from J, the junction contained 7 bases not matched to a gene. The CDR3 covers 12 residues.

This clone occurred many times. This chain connects TRBV28 to TRBJ2-1, with 10 positions matching TRBD2. Losses at the gene ends were 3 bases for V and 3 bases for J; bases not matched to a gene: 5. Germline CDR1 reads MDHEN; CDR2 reads SYDVKM. This CDR3 has 16 residues. The CDR3 reads CASSFWSGRDYNEQFF. The CDR3 DNA reads as TGTGCCAGCAGTTTTTGGAGCGGGAGGGACTACAATGAGCAGTTCTTC.

This clone was observed many times. The chain joins TRBV12-5 to TRBJ1-1, with D maybe TRBD1 (5 bases). The CDR3 consists of 16 residues. The ends were cut back, 1 base at V and 0 bases at J, with 12 bases in the middle. Germline-derived CDR1 and CDR2 are LGHNT and FRNRAP. CDR3 bases: TGTGCTAGTGGTTTGGAGACAGACCAGATGAACACTGAAGCTTTCTTT. It is translated as CASGLETDQMNTEAFF.

This clone has at least ten counts. This chain links TRBV27 with TRBJ1-2; 9 bases line up with TRBD1. CDR1 and CDR2 (germline): MNHEY, SMNVEV (reference sequence). The CDR3 runs 16 residues. J lost 4 bases, V lost 4 bases, and 10 bases had no gene match. CDR3 loop: CASSSPYRGRVYGYTF. CDR3 in DNA: TGTGCCAGCAGTTCACCCTACAGGGGGCGGGTCTATGGCTACACCTTC.